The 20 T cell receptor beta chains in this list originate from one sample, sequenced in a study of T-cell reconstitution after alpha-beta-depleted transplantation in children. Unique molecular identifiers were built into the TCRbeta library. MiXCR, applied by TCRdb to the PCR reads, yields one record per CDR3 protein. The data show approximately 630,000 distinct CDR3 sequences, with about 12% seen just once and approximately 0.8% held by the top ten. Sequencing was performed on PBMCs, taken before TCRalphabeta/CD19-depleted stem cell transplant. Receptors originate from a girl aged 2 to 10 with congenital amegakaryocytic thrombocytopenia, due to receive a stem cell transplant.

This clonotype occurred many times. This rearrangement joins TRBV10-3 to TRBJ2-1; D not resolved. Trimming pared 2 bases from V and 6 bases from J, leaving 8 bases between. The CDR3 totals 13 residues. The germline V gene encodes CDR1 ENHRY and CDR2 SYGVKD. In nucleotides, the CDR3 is TGTGCCATCAGTGAGGAAGGGATCAATGAGCAGTTCTTC. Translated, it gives CAISEEGINEQFF.

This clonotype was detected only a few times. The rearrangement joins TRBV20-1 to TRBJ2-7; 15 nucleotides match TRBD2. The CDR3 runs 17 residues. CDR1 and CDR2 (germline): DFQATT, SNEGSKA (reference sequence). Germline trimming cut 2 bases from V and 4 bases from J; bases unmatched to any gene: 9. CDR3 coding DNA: TGCAGTGCTAGAAGTCCGTCGGGACTAGCGGGAGGTTACGAGCAGTACTTC. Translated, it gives CSARSPSGLAGGYEQYF.

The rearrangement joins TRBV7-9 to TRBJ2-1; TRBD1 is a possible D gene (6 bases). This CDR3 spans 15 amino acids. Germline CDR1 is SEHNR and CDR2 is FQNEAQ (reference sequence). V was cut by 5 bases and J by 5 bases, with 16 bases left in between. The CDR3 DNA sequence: TGTGCCAGCAGCCTCTCCGGGACACACCACAATGAGCAGTTCTTC. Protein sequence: CASSLSGTHHNEQFF.

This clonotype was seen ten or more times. The CDR3 is CASSLSAGGNTIYF. CDR3 DNA: TGTGCCAGCAGTTTGTCGGCAGGGGGAAACACCATATATTTT. The chain couples TRBV12-3 or TRBV12-4 to TRBJ1-3, with D possibly being TRBD1 (5 bases). The CDR3 runs to 14 residues. The V end lost 3 bases, the J end lost 4 bases, and 10 bases lay between the germline ends.

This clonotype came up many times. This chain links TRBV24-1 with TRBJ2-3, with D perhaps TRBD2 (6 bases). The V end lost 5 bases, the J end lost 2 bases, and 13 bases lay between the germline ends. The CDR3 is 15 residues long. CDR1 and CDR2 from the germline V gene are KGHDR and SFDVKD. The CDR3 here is CATSGGRENTDTQYF. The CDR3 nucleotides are TGTGCCACCAGTGGGGGTCGGGAGAACACAGATACGCAGTATTTT.

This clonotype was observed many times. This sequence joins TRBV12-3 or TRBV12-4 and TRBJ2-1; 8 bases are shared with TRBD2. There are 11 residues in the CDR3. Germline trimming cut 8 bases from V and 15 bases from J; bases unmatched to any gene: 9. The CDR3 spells CASGGSGSWFF. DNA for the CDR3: TGTGCCAGCGGCGGGAGCGGGAGTTGGTTCTTC.

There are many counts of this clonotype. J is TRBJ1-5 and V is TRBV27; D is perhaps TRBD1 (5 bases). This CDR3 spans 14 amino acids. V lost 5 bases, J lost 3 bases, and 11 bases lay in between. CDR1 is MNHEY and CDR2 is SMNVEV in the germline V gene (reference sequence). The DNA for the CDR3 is TGTGCCAGCAGTGCCCAGGGACCCAATCAGCCCCAGCATTTT. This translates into CASSAQGPNQPQHF.

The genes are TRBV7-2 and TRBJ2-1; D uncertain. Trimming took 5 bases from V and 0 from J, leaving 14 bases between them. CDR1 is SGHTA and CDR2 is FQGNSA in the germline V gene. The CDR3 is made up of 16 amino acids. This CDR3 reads CASSPRLSSSYNEQFF. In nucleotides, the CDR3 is TGTGCCAGCAGCCCGCGGTTGTCGAGCTCCTACAATGAGCAGTTCTTC. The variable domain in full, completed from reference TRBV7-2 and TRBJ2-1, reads GAGVSQSPSNKVTEKGKDVELRCDPISGHTALYWYRQSLGQGLEFLIYFQGNSAPDKSGLPSDRFSAERTGGSVSTLTIQRTQQEDSAVYLCASSPRLSSSYNEQFFGPGTRLTVL.

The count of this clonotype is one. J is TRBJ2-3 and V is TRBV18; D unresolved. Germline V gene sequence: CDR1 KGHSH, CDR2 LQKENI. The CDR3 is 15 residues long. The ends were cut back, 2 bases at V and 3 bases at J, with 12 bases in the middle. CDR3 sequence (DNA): TGTGCCAGCTCACCAGAAGTCTTCATGACAGATACGCAGTATTTT. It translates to CASSPEVFMTDTQYF.

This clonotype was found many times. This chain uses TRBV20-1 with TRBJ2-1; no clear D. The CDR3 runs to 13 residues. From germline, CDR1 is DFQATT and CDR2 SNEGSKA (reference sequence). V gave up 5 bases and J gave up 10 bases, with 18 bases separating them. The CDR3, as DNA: TGCAGTGCTCTAAGAGAACCTAACCCGGAGCAGTTCTTC. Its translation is CSALREPNPEQFF.

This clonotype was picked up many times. CDR3 in DNA: TGCGCCAAAATCCGGACTAGCGGCTACGAGCAGTACTTC. This codes for CAKIRTSGYEQYF. The chain has TRBV5-1 and TRBJ2-7, with 10 nucleotides matching TRBD2. The CDR3 has 13 amino acids. V lost 9 bases, J lost 3 bases, and 6 bases stayed unmatched. Germline lookup yields CDR1 SGHRS and CDR2 YFSETQ.

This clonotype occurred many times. The CDR3 nucleotides are TGTGCCAGCAGTGTACTCTTAGCGGAGAAACCTACCTACGAGCAGTACTTC. This sequence encodes CASSVLLAEKPTYEQYF. The J gene is TRBJ2-7, the V gene TRBV25-1, with a possible D match to TRBD2 (6 bases). The CDR3 extends over 17 amino acids. V lost 4 bases to trimming and J lost 2 bases, with 21 bases between them. Germline lookup yields CDR1 MGHDK and CDR2 SYGVNS.

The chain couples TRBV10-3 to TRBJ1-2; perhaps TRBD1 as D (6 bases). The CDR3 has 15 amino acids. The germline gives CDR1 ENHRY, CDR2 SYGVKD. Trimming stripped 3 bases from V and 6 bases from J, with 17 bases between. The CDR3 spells CAISDGGGVWNGYTF. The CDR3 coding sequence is TGTGCCATCAGTGACGGGGGGGGCGTCTGGAATGGCTACACCTTC.

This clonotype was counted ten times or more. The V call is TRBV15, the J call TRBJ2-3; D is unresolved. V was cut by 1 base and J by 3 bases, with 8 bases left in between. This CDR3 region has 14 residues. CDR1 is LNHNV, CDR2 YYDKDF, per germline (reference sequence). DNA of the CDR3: TGTGCCACCAGCAGAGTCCCGTTTACAGATACGCAGTATTTT. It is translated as CATSRVPFTDTQYF.

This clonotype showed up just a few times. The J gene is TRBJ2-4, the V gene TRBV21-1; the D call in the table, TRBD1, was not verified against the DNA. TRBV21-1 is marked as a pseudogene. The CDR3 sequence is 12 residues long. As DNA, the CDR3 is TGTGCCAGCTTCAAGGGGGGCAGGGTGCGGTACTTC. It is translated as CASFKGGRVRYF.

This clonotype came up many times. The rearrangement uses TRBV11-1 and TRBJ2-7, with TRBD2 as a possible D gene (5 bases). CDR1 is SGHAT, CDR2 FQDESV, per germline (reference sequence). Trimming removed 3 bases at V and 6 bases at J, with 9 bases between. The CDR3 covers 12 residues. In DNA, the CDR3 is TGTGCCAGCAGCTTTGGGAGCGGCGAGCAGTACTTC. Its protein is CASSFGSGEQYF. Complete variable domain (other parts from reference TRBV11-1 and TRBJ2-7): EAEVAQSPRYKITEKSQAVAFWCDPISGHATLYWYRQILGQGPELLVQFQDESVVDDSQLPKDRFSAERLKGVDSTLKIQPAELGDSAMYLCASSFGSGEQYFGPGTRLTVT.

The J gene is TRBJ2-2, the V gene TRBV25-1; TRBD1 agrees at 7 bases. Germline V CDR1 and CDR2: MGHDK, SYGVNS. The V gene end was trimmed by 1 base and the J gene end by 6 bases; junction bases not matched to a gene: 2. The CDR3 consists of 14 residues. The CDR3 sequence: CASSEWQGAGELFF. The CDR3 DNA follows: TGTGCCAGCAGTGAATGGCAGGGGGCCGGGGAGCTGTTTTTT.

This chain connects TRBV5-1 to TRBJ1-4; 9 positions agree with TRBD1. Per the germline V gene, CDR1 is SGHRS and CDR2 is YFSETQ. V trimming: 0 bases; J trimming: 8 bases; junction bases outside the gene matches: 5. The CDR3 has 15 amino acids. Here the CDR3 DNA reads TGCGCCAGCAGCTTGGTGGACAGGGGTGAAGAAAAACTGTTTTTT. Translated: CASSLVDRGEEKLFF.

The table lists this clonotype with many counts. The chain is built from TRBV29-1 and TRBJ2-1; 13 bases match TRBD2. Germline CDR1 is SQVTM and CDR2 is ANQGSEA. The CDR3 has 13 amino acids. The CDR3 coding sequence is TGCAGTGGACTAGCGGGAGACTCCAATGAGCAGTTCTTC. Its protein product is CSGLAGDSNEQFF.

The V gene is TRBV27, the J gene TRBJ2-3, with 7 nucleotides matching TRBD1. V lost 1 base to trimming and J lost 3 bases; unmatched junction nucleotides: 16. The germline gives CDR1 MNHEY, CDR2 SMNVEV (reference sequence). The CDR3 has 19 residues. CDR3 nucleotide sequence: TGTGCCAGCAGTTTATATTACCTCAGAAAAGGGGGCCCTACAGATACGCAGTATTTT. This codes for CASSLYYLRKGGPTDTQYF.